The 14 T cell receptor beta chains presented below share a single source sample, sequenced in a study of CD8+ T cells in alopecia areata. Following extraction, RNA underwent reverse transcription to cDNA, which served as the sequencing template. Here immunoSEQ multiplex PCR was the method, and the copy in TCRdb shows in-frame clones only, minus some. The sample lists roughly 120,000 clones, roughly two fifths occurring once. Sequenced: CD4+ T cells sorted from blood. The receptors come from a human donor with alopecia areata.

The chain employs TRBV30 and TRBJ2-5; TRBD1 agrees at 9 bases. Germline V gives CDR1 GTSNPN, CDR2 SVGIG (reference sequence). The CDR3 has 13 amino acids. V was pared by 5 bases and J by 5 bases, with 6 bases of the junction left unmatched. The CDR3 here is CAWYGTGRETQYF. The CDR3 bases are TGTGCCTGGTACGGGACAGGGCGGGAGACCCAGTACTTC.

The chain recombines TRBV5-1 with TRBJ2-1, with D tentatively TRBD1 (6 bases). The CDR3 runs 13 residues. Trimming pared 0 bases from V and 7 bases from J, leaving 8 bases between. CDR1 is SGHRS, CDR2 YFSETQ, per germline. The CDR3 nucleotides are TGCGCCAGCAGCTTGGACAGGGTTAATGAGCAGTTCTTC. Encoded protein: CASSLDRVNEQFF.

The J gene is TRBJ2-1, the V gene TRBV30, with TRBD2 identical over 9 bases. In germline, CDR1 is GTSNPN, CDR2 SVGIG (reference sequence). The CDR3 is 13 amino acids. J gave up 14 bases and V 5 bases, and 13 bases lay outside the gene matches. CDR3 nucleotide sequence: TGTGCCTGGGCTAAAGCAAGCGGGAGGCTCGAGTTCTTC. Its translation: CAWAKASGRLEFF. Together with reference TRBV30 and TRBJ2-1, the CDR3 gives the full variable domain: SQTIHQWPATLVQPVGSPLSLECTVEGTSNPNLYWYRQAAGRGLQLLFYSVGIGQISSEVPQNLSASRPQDRQFILSSKKLLLSDSGFYLCAWAKASGRLEFFGPGTRLTVL.

The chain links TRBV29-1 to TRBJ2-7, with D possibly TRBD1 on 5 matching bases. The germline V gene has CDR1 SQVTM and CDR2 ANQGSEA. This CDR3 is built from 12 residues. Trimming pared 1 base from V and 5 bases from J, leaving 9 bases between. In DNA form, the CDR3 reads TGCAGCGTTGAAGGGCAGGGCCACGAGCAGTACTTC. Translating it yields CSVEGQGHEQYF.

The V call is TRBV25-1, the J call TRBJ2-3, with D uncertain. The CDR3 has 13 residues. V was pared by 2 bases and J by 4 bases, with 7 bases between. From germline, CDR1 is MGHDK and CDR2 SYGVNS. CDR3 sequence: CASSEPVADTQYF. CDR3 bases: TGTGCCAGCAGTGAACCTGTTGCAGATACGCAGTATTTT.

The chain is built from TRBV4-3 and TRBJ2-1; 8 bases are a match to TRBD2. From germline, CDR1 is LGHNA and CDR2 YSLEER. V lost 6 bases, J lost 0 bases, and 7 bases stayed unmatched. The CDR3 has 16 residues. CDR3 region: CASRLTSASSYNEQFF. CDR3 sequence (DNA): TGCGCCAGCAGACTGACTAGCGCAAGCTCCTACAATGAGCAGTTCTTC.

This clone appeared a few times. The CDR3 protein is CASSPPGSGSGYEQFF. Here the CDR3 DNA reads TGTGCCAGCAGTCCCCCGGGTAGCGGGAGTGGATATGAGCAGTTCTTC. The chain links TRBV28 to TRBJ2-1, with TRBD2 matching 9 bases. This CDR3 is built from 16 residues. With 5 bases clipped from V and 8 bases from J, the junction kept 13 bases outside the gene matches. Germline CDR1 and CDR2: MDHEN and SYDVKM.

The genes are TRBV7-3 and TRBJ2-1; 10 nucleotides match TRBD2. The CDR3 length is 15 residues. J lost 1 base, V lost 5 bases, and 2 bases had no gene match. CDR1 and CDR2 (germline): SGHTA, FQGTGA. As DNA, the CDR3 is TGTGCCAGCAGCCCTAGCGGGAGTTCCTACAATGAGCAGTTCTTC. This gives the protein CASSPSGSSYNEQFF.

The sample holds one count of this clone. The chain links TRBV30 to TRBJ1-1; no definite D call. Germline V gene data show CDR1 as GTSNPN and CDR2 as SVGIG (reference sequence). CDR3 length equals 14 residues. V lost 0 bases and J lost 0, with 8 bases in between. DNA for the CDR3: TGTGCCTGGAGTGTAACAAGGCTGAACACTGAAGCTTTCTTT. Protein: CAWSVTRLNTEAFF.

The chain carries TRBV6-6 and TRBJ1-2; 7 bases match TRBD1. With 5 bases clipped from V and 2 bases from J, the junction kept 8 bases outside the gene matches. Per the germline V gene, CDR1 is MNHNY and CDR2 is SVGAGI (reference sequence). CDR3 size: 15 residues. CDR3: CASSPGGTVNYGYTF. The CDR3 coding sequence is TGTGCCAGCAGTCCCGGGGGGACAGTGAACTATGGCTACACCTTC.

This clone was seen more than once but under ten times. The rearrangement joins TRBV15 to TRBJ2-3; D possibly corresponds to TRBD1 (5 bases). The CDR3 contains 13 residues. CDR1 and CDR2 (germline): LNHNV, YYDKDF (reference sequence). CDR3 sequence (DNA): TGTCCTCTACGGCCAGGGTGCACAGATACGCAGTATTTT. Translating gives CPLRPGCTDTQYF.

A word on this clone: Other DNA sequences from this sample encode an identical CDR3 as well. The chain combines TRBV29-1 with TRBJ2-2, with a weak D call TRBD2 (6 bases). CDR3 size: 14 residues. V lost 3 bases and J lost 0, with 8 bases in between. The germline gives CDR1 SQVTM, CDR2 ANQGSEA. The CDR3 DNA reads TGCAGCGTTGAGGGACTGGCGAACACCGGGGAGCTGTTTTTT. This sequence encodes CSVEGLANTGELFF.

The chain employs TRBV20-1 and TRBJ2-5, with D uncertain. Germline V lookup: CDR1 DFQATT, CDR2 SNEGSKA (reference sequence). The CDR3 is made up of 11 amino acids. V gave up 2 bases and J gave up 1 base, with 2 bases separating them. The CDR3, as DNA: TGCAGTGCTAGACTCCAAGAGACCCAGTACTTC. It specifies CSARLQETQYF.

The V call is TRBV4-2, the J call TRBJ2-5; weak D call: TRBD2 (6 bases). Germline CDR1 LGHNA, CDR2 YNFKEQ. This CDR3 contains 16 residues. V gave up 4 bases and J gave up 5 bases, with 20 bases separating them. This chain's CDR3 is CASSPDTGLPRETQYF. The CDR3, as DNA: TGTGCCAGCAGCCCGGACACGGGACTCCCCCGTGAGACCCAGTACTTC.